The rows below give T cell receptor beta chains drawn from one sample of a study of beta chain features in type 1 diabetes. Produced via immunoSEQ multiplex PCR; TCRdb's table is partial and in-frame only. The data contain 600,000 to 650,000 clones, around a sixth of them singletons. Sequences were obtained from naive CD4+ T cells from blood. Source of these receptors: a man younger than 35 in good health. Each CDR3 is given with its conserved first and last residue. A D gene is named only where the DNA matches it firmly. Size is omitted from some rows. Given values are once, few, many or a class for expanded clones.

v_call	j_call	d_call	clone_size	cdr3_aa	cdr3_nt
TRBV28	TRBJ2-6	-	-	CASSYERSSGANVLTF	TGTGCCAGCAGTTATGAGAGAAGTTCTGGGGCCAACGTCCTGACTTTC
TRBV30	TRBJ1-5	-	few	CAWSAEGNQPQHF	TGTGCCTGGAGTGCTGAGGGCAATCAGCCCCAGCATTTT
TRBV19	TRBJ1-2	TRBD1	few	CASSVDRDGYGYTF	TGTGCCAGTAGTGTCGACAGGGATGGCTATGGCTACACCTTC
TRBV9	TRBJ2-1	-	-	CASSSPTISSYNEQFF	TGTGCCAGCAGCTCCCCTACCATAAGCTCCTACAATGAGCAGTTCTTC
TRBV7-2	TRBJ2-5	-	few	CASSPRVETQYF	TGTGCCAGCAGCCCAAGGGTTGAGACCCAGTACTTC
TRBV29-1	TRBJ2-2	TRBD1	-	CSVEGTGGDTGELFF	TGCAGCGTTGAGGGGACAGGGGGCGACACCGGGGAGCTGTTTTTT
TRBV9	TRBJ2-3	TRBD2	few	CASSVVTSGPTDTQYF	TGTGCCAGCAGCGTAGTGACTAGCGGGCCCACAGATACGCAGTATTTT
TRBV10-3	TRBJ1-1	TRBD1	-	CAIREDQGVRNTEAFF	TGTGCCATCAGAGAGGACCAGGGGGTCCGGAACACTGAAGCTTTCTTT
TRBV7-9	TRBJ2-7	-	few	CASSSPQLGRHGPVYEQYF	TGTGCCAGCAGCTCCCCCCAGTTAGGCCGACACGGTCCGGTTTACGAGCAGTACTTC
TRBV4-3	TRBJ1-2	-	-	CASSQDLMTAGYTF	TGCGCCAGCAGCCAAGATCTTATGACAGCCGGCTACACCTTC
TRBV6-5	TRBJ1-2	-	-	CASSYGRSPYIYGYTF	TGTGCCAGCAGTTACGGGAGGAGTCCCTACATCTATGGCTACACCTTC
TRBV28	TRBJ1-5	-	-	CASGLRAAPQHF	TGTGCCAGCGGGCTCCGGGCAGCGCCCCAGCATTTT
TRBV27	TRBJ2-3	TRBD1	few	CASSSLRQGGTDTQYF	TGTGCCAGCAGCTCTCTCCGACAGGGGGGCACAGATACGCAGTATTTT
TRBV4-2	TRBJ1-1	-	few	CASSGSLNTEAFF	TGTGCCAGCAGCGGCTCACTGAACACTGAAGCTTTCTTT
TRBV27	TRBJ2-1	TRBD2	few	CASISAGAPYNEQFF	TGTGCCAGCATTTCAGCGGGAGCCCCCTACAATGAGCAGTTCTTC
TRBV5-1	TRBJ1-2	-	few	CASSLVRYYGYTF	TGCGCCAGCAGCTTGGTTAGATACTATGGCTACACCTTC
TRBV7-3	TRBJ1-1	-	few	CASSFTPNTEAFF	TGTGCCAGCAGCTTCACGCCGAACACTGAAGCTTTCTTT
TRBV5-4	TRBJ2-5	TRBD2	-	CASSSLRPLAGYTETQYF	TGTGCCAGCAGCTCGCTCCGACCCCTAGCGGGATATACGGAGACCCAGTACTTC
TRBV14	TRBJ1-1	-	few	CASSHRGQNTEAFF	TGTGCCAGCAGCCACAGGGGACAGAACACTGAAGCTTTCTTT
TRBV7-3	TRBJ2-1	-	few	CASSESVSGLNEQFF	TGTGCCAGCAGCGAGTCGGTTAGTGGGCTCAATGAGCAGTTCTTC
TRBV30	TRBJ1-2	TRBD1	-	CAWSWFRDRGRAYGYTF	TGTGCCTGGAGTTGGTTTAGGGACAGGGGGCGTGCGTATGGCTACACCTTC
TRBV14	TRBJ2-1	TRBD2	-	CASSQEGGLLAGTVTFF	TGTGCCAGCAGCCAAGAAGGGGGACTACTAGCGGGAACTGTCACGTTCTTC
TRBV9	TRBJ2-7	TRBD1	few	CASSGRDSFFYEQYF	TGTGCCAGCAGCGGCCGGGACAGTTTTTTCTACGAGCAGTACTTC
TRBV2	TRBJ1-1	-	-	CATRTEMNTEAFF	TGTGCCACTAGGACCGAAATGAACACTGAAGCTTTCTTT
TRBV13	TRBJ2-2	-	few	CASSFEGHSNTGELFF	TGTGCCAGCAGCTTCGAGGGACACTCGAACACCGGGGAGCTGTTTTTT
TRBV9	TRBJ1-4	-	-	CASSLTLDSGKLFF	TGTGCCAGCAGCCTCACCCTCGACAGTGGGAAACTGTTTTTT
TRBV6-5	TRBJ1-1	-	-	CASSYSPALLNTEAFF	TGTGCCAGCAGTTACTCCCCGGCCCTTCTGAACACTGAAGCTTTCTTT
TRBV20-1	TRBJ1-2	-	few	CSASLAGYTF	TGCAGTGCGTCCCTAGCTGGCTACACCTTC
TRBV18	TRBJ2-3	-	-	CASSEVQGLNTQYF	TGTGCCAGCTCGGAGGTACAGGGTTTAAATACGCAGTATTTT
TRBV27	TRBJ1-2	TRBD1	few	CASSFRDRGYGYTF	TGTGCCAGCAGTTTCCGCGACAGGGGTTATGGCTACACCTTC
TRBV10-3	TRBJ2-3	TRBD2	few	CAISELPGLADTDTQYF	TGTGCCATCAGTGAGTTGCCGGGACTAGCGGACACAGATACGCAGTATTTT
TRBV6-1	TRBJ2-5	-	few	CASSILVIETQYF	TGTGCCAGCAGTATTTTAGTTATCGAGACCCAGTACTTC
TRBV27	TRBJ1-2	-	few	CASSLSLVRGTNYGYTF	TGTGCCAGCAGTTTATCTCTAGTAAGGGGGACTAACTATGGCTACACCTTC
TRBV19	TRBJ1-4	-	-	CASSPPFGFEKLFF	TGTGCCAGTAGTCCCCCCTTCGGATTTGAAAAACTGTTTTTT
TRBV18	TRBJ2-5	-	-	CASSTYLQGQGETQYF	TGTGCCAGCTCAACCTACCTACAGGGCCAGGGAGAGACCCAGTACTTC
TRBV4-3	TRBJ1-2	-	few	CASSQEPGRGLGYGYTF	TGCGCCAGCAGCCAAGAACCAGGGAGGGGTTTGGGCTATGGCTACACCTTC
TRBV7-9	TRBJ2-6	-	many	CASVRQPRSGANVLTF	TGTGCCAGCGTAAGGCAGCCGCGCTCTGGGGCCAACGTCCTGACTTTC
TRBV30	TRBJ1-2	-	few	CAWSSTGNYGYTF	TGTGCCTGGAGTAGTACTGGGAACTATGGCTACACCTTC
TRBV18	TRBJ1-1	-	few	CASSPPGDWWAFF	TGTGCCAGCTCACCACCGGGGGATTGGTGGGCTTTCTTT
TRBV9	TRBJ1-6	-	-	CASSLLGSNNSPLHF	TGTGCCAGCAGTTTATTGGGCAGCAACAATTCACCCCTCCACTTT
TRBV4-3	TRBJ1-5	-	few	CASSQEGGNQPQHF	TGCGCCAGCAGCCAAGAAGGGGGGAATCAGCCCCAGCATTTT
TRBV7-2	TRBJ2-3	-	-	CASSSTYTDTQYF	TGTGCCAGCAGCTCGACTTACACAGATACGCAGTATTTT
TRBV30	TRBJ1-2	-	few	CAWSVQGFYGYTF	TGTGCCTGGAGTGTTCAGGGGTTCTATGGCTACACCTTC
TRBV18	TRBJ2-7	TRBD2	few	CASSPSSGRVSGEQYF	TGTGCCAGCTCACCATCCAGCGGGAGAGTTTCGGGGGAGCAGTACTTC
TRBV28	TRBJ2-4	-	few	CASSSSSIAKNIQYF	-
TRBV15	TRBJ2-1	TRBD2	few	CATSRGPGTSGSSSYNEQFF	TGTGCCACCAGCAGAGGTCCCGGGACTAGCGGGAGTAGCTCCTACAATGAGCAGTTCTTC
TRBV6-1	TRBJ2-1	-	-	CASSEERAYGEQFF	TGTGCCAGCAGTGAGGAGCGGGCGTACGGTGAGCAGTTCTTC
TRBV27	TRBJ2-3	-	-	CASSAQASSTDTQYF	TGTGCCAGCAGTGCCCAGGCTTCTAGCACAGATACGCAGTATTTT
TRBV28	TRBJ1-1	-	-	CASSPTENTEAFF	TGTGCCAGCAGTCCTACAGAGAACACTGAAGCTTTCTTT
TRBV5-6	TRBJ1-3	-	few	CASSPGSAGNTIYF	TGTGCCAGCAGCCCAGGGTCCGCGGGAAACACCATATATTTT
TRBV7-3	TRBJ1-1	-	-	CASSLTGGHTTEAFF	TGTGCCAGCAGCCTTACCGGGGGACACACCACTGAAGCTTTCTTT
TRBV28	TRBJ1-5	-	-	CASSLYGPANQPQHF	TGTGCCAGCAGTTTATACGGCCCGGCTAATCAGCCCCAGCATTTT
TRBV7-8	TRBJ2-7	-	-	CASSLEAGPYEQYF	TGTGCCAGCAGCTTAGAAGCAGGGCCCTACGAGCAGTACTTC
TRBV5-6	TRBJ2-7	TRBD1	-	CASSFQRTRGLYEQYF	TGTGCCAGCAGCTTCCAACGCACCAGGGGGCTCTACGAGCAGTACTTC